This entry features one T cell receptor (beta chain) sequence. The antigen remains undetermined. The record originates from a study of cytomegalovirus exposure and HLA in healthy donors. Study-wide points: A missense variant in DCLRE1C was later tied to TCR beta V- and J-gene trimming. TCR beta V segments were, for the most part, productive about 87% or about 30% of the time in an earlier analysis.

From germline, CDR1 is GTSNPN and CDR2 SVGIG (reference sequence). This CDR3 contains 13 residues. Germline trimming cut 4 bases from V and 1 base from J; bases unmatched to any gene: 3. The PCR was carried out with 60 Vbeta primers and 13 Jbeta primers. TCRdb's copy holds only in-frame clones and misses some; the assay was immunoSEQ multiplex PCR. The data contain 90,000 to 100,000 clones, approximately 79% of them singletons. The sample consisted of PBMCs. The genes are TRBV30 and TRBJ2-7; 8 positions agree with TRBD2. The TCR sequence derives from a woman aged 55 to 70 in good health and CMV-seropositive. Written as DNA, the CDR3 is TGTGCCTGGAACGGGGGGGTGTCCTACGAGCAGTACTTC. Translated: CAWNGGVSYEQYF. Drawing the rest from reference TRBV30 and TRBJ2-7, the complete variable domain is SQTIHQWPATLVQPVGSPLSLECTVEGTSNPNLYWYRQAAGRGLQLLFYSVGIGQISSEVPQNLSASRPQDRQFILSSKKLLLSDSGFYLCAWNGGVSYEQYFGPGTRLTVT.